This passage covers 7 T cell receptor beta chains from one sample sequenced in a study of shared clonotypes between healthy human individuals. Naive-designated CD8 cells lacked CD45RO, were positively enriched for CCR7, and omitted terminally differentiated effector memory CD45RA+ cells. TCRdb's table, derived via immunoSEQ multiplex PCR, lists solely in-frame clones and lacks some. The table lists about 680,000 clones, 92% of them singletons. Sequenced: naive CD8+ T cells sorted from blood. All receptors come from a man under 40 in good health.

About this clone: This may stem from a read error, because a much larger clone lies one nucleotide away. The same CDR3 also results from other DNA sequences found in this sample. The rearrangement uses TRBV11-2 and TRBJ2-7; no firm D call. Trimming pared 1 base from V and 4 bases from J, leaving 5 bases between. Germline loops: CDR1 SGHAT, CDR2 FQNNGV. The length of the CDR3 is 12 residues. The CDR3 DNA is TGTGCCAGCAGCTTAGGGACGTACGAGCAGTACTTC. Its protein product is CASSLGTYEQYF.

This sequence joins TRBV4-1 and TRBJ2-7; D gene ambiguous. CDR3 length: 18 residues. Germline V gene sequence: CDR1 MGHRA, CDR2 YSYEKL. V gave up 1 base and J gave up 2 bases, with 21 bases separating them. CDR3 loop: CASSQASGTGTVTYEQYF. CDR3 coding DNA: TGCGCCAGCAGCCAAGCGTCCGGAACCGGTACTGTTACCTACGAGCAGTACTTC.

This clone was detected once. The chain has TRBV2 and TRBJ2-3, with D perhaps TRBD2 (7 bases). Germline values: CDR1 SNHLY, CDR2 FYNNEI. The CDR3 covers 16 residues. The V end was cut by 6 bases, the J end by 0 bases, with 16 bases between. CDR3 coding DNA: TGTGCCAGCAGGGCCTGGGAGGGGGAAAGCACAGATACGCAGTATTTT. Amino acids: CASRAWEGESTDTQYF.

The genes are TRBV6-6 and TRBJ2-7; D perhaps matches TRBD2 (6 bases). Germline V gene data show CDR1 as MNHNY and CDR2 as SVGAGI (reference sequence). V was trimmed by 9 bases and J by 2 bases, leaving 17 bases between them. The CDR3 extends over 14 amino acids. CDR3 in amino acids: CASTRDPETYEQYF. The CDR3, as DNA: TGTGCCAGTACGCGGGACCCCGAAACCTACGAGCAGTACTTC.

V gene TRBV28 combines with J gene TRBJ2-2; 7 bases agree with TRBD2. Per the germline V gene, CDR1 is MDHEN and CDR2 is SYDVKM. V lost 10 bases to trimming and J lost 5 bases; unmatched junction nucleotides: 4. This CDR3 has 12 residues. This chain's CDR3 is CATVGGTGELFF. Here the CDR3 DNA reads TGTGCCACCGTGGGGGGGACCGGGGAGCTGTTTTTT.

The rearrangement uses TRBV29-1 and TRBJ1-2, with no clear D. Germline V gene sequence: CDR1 SQVTM, CDR2 ANQGSEA. V shed 4 bases and J shed 1 base, with 4 bases lying between them. The CDR3 is made up of 11 amino acids. Here the CDR3 reads CSVADNYGYTF. The CDR3 nucleotides are TGCAGCGTTGCGGATAACTATGGCTACACCTTC. The whole variable domain, remainder taken from reference TRBV29-1 and TRBJ1-2, is SAVISQKPSRDICQRGTSLTIQCQVDSQVTMMFWYRQQPGQSLTLIATANQGSEATYESGFVIDKFPISRPNLTFSTLTVSNMSPEDSSIYLCSVADNYGYTFGSGTRLTVV.

The chain recombines TRBV19 with TRBJ2-1; D unclear. Germline CDR1 is LNHDA and CDR2 is SQIVND (reference sequence). This CDR3 spans 15 amino acids. Trimming took off 4 bases at V and 9 bases at J, with 19 bases between the two ends. CDR3: CASSKTLTTVGEQFF. The CDR3 DNA reads as TGTGCCAGTAGTAAGACCCTTACTACTGTCGGTGAGCAGTTCTTC.